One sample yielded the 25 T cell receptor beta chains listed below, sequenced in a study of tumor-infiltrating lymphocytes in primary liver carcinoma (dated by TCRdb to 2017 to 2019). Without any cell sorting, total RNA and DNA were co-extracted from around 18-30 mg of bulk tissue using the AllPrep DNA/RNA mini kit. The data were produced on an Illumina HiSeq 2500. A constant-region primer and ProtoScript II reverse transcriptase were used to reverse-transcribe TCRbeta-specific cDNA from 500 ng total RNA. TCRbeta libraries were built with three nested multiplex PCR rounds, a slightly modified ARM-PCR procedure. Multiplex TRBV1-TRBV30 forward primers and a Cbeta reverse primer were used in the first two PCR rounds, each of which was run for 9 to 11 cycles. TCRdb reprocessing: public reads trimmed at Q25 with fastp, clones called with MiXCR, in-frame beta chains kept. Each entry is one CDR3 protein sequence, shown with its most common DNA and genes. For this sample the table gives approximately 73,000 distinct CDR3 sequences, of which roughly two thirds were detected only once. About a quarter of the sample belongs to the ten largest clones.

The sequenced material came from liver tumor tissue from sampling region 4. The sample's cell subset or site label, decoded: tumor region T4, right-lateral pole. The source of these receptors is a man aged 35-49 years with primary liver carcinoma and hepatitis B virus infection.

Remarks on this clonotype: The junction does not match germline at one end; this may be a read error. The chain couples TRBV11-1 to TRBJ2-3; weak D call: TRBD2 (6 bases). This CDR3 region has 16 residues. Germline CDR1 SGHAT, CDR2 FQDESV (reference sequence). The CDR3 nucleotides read TGTACCAGCAGCAAGGGACTGGTGGTTAGCACAGATACGCAGTATTTT. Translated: CTSSKGLVVSTDTQYF.

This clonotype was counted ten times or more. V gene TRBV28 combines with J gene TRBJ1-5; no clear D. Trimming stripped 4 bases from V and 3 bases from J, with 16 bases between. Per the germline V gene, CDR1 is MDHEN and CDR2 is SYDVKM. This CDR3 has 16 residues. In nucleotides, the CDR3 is TGTGCCAGCAGTTCGGCCGGGGAATTGGTCAATCAGCCCCAGCATTTT. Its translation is CASSSAGELVNQPQHF.

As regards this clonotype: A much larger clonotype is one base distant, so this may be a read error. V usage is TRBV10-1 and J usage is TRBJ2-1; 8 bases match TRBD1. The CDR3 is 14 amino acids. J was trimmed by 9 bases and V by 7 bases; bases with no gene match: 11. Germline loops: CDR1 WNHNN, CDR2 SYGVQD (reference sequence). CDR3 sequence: CASNAGRGTGEQFF. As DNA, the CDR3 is TGCGCCAGCAACGCCGGACGGGGGACAGGTGAGCAGTTCTTC.

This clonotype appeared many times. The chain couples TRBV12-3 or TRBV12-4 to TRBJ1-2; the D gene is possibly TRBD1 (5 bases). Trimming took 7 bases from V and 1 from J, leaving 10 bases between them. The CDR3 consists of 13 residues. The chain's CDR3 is CASNPGVNYGYTF. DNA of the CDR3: TGTGCCAGCAACCCGGGGGTTAACTATGGCTACACCTTC.

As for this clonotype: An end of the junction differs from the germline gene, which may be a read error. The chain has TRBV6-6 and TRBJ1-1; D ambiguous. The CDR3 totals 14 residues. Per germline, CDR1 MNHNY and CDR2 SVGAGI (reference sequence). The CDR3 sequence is CASGLDTLNSEAFF. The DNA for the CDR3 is TGTGCCAGCGGTTTGGATACCCTGAACAGTGAAGCTTTCTTT.

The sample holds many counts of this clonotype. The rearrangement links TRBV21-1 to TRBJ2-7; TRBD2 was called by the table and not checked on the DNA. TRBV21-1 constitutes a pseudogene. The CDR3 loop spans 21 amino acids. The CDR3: CASSKVVYEGTSGSPNYEQYF. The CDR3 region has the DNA TGTGCCAGCAGCAAAGTGGTCTATGAGGGGACTAGCGGGAGTCCTAACTACGAGCAGTACTTC.

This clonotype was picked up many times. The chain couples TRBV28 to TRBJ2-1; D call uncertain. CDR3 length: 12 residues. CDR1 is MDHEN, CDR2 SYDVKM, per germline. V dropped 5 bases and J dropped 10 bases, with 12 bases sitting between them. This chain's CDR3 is CASSLLGFEQFF. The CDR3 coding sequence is TGTGCCAGCAGTCTCTTGGGGTTCGAGCAGTTCTTC.

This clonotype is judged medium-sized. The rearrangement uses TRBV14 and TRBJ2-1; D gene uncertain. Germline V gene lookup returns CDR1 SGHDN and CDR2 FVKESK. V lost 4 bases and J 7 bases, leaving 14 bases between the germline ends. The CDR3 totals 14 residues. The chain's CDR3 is CASSLSPRWNEQFF. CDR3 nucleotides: TGTGCCAGCAGCCTGTCCCCCCGGTGGAATGAGCAGTTCTTC.

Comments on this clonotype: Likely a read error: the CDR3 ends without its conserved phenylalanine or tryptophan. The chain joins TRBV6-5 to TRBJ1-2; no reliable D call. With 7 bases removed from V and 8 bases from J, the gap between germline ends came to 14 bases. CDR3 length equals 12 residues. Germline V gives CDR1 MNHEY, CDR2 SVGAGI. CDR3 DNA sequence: TGTGCCAGCATGCGACCTGAGGTCGGCTACACCCTC. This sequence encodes CASMRPEVGYTL.

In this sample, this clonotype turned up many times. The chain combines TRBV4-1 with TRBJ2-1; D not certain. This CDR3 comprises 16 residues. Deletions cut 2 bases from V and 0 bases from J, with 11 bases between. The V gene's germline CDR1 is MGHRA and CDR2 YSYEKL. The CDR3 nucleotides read TGCGCCAGCAGCCAAATAGCTGATATCTCCTACAATGAGCAGTTCTTC. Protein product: CASSQIADISYNEQFF.

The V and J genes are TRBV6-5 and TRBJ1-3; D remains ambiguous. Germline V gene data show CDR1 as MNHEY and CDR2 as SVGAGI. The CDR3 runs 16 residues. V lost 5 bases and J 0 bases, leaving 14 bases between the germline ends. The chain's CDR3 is CASSRPRPYSGNTIYF. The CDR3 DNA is TGTGCCAGCAGTCGACCGCGGCCGTACTCTGGAAACACCATATATTTT.

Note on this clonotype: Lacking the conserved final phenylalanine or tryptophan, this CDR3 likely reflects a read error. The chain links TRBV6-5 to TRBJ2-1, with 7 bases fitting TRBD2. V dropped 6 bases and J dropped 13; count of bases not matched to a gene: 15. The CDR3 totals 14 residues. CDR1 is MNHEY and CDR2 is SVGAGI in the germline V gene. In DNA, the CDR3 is TGTGCCAGCAGCCAAGCGGGGACCTACAATGGACAGTTCCTC. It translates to CASSQAGTYNGQFL.

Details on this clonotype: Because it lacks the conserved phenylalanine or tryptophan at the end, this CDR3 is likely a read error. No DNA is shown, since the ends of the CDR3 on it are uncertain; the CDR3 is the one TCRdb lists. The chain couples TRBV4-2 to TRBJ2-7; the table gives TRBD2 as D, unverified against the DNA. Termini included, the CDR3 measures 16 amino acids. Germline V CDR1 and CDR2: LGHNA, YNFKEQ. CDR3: CASSQDPTSGSYEQHS.

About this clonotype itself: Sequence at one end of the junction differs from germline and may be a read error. CDR3 DNA: TGTACCAGCAGCCAAGCCAGCAGAGGGGGAAACACCGGGGTGCTGTTTTTT. This gives the protein CTSSQASRGGNTGVLFF. The V call is TRBV14, the J call TRBJ2-2, with a possible D match to TRBD1 (6 bases). Looked up from germline, CDR1 is SGHDN and CDR2 is FVKESK. This CDR3 region has 17 residues.

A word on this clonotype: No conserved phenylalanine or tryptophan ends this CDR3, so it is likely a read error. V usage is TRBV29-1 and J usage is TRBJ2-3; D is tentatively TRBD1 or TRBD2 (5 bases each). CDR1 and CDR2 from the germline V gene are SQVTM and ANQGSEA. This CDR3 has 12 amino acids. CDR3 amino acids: CSVEGAGDTQYS. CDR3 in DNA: TGTAGCGTAGAAGGGGCAGGAGATACGCAGTATTCT.

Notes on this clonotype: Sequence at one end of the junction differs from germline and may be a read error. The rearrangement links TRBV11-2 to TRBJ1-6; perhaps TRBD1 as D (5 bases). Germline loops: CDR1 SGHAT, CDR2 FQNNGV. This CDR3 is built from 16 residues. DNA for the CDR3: TGTGCCAGCAGCTTAGAAGGGGCGCCCGTTAATTCACCCCACCACTTT. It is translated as CASSLEGAPVNSPHHF.

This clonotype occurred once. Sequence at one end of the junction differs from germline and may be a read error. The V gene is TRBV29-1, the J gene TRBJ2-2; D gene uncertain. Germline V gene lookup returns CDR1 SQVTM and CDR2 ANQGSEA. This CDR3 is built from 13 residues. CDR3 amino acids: CNVYDTYTVELFF. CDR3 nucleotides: TGCAACGTCTACGACACCTACACCGTGGAGCTGTTTTTT.

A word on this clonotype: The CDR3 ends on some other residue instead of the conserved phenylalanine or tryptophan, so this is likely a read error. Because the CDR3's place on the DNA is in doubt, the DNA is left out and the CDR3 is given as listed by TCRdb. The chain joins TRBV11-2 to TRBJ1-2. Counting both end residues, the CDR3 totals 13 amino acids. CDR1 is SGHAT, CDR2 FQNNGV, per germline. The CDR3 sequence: CASSSEGNYGYTL.

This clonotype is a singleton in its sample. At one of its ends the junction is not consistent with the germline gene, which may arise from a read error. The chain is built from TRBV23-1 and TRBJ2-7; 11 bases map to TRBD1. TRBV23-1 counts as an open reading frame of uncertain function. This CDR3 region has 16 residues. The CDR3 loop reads CAISQGTGGSSYEQYF. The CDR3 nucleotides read TGCGCCATCAGTCAAGGGACAGGGGGAAGCTCCTACGAGCAGTACTTC.

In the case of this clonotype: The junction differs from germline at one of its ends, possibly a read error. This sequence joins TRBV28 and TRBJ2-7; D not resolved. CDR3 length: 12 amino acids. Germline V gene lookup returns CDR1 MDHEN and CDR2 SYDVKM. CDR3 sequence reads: CPSSDFNYEQYF. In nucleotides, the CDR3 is TGTCCCAGCAGTGACTTTAACTACGAGCAGTATTTC.

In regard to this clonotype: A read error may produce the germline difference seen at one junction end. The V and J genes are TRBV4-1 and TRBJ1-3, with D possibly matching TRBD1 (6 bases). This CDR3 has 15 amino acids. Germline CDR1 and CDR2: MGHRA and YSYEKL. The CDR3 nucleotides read TGTGGCAACAGCCTTGACAGGTCCTCTGGACGCACCATATATTTT. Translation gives CGNSLDRSSGRTIYF.

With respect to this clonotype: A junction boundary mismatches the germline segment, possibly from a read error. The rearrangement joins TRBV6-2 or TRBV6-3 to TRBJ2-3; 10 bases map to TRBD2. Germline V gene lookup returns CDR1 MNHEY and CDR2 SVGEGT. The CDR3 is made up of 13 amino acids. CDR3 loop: CTSSWGLASTQYF. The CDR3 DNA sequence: TGCACCAGCAGCTGGGGACTAGCGAGTACGCAGTATTTT.

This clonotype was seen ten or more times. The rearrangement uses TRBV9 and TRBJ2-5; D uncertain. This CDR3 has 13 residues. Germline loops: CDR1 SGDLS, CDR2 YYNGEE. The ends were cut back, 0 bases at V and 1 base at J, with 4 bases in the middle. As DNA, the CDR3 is TGTGCCAGCAGCGTAGGCGTCCAAGAGACCCAGTACTTC. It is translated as CASSVGVQETQYF.

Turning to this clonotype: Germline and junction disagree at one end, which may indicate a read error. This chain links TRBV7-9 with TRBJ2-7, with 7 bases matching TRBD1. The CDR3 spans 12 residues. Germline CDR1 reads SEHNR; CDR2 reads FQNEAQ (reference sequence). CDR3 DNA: TGTGACTCGGAAGGACAGGCCTACGAGCATTACTTC. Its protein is CDSEGQAYEHYF. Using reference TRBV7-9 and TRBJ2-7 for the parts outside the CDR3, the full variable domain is DTGVSQNPRHKITKRGQNVTFRCDPISEHNRLYWYRQTLGQGPEFLTYFQNEAQLEKSRLLSDRFSAERPKGSFSTLEIQRTEQGDSAMYLCDSEGQAYEHYFGPGTRLTVT.

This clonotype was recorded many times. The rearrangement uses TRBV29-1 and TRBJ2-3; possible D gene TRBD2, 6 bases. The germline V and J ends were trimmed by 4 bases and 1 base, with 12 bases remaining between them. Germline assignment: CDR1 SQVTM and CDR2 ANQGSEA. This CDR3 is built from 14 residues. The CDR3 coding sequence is TGCAGCGTTGCCGGGGGTTGGGGCACAGATACGCAGTATTTT. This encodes CSVAGGWGTDTQYF.